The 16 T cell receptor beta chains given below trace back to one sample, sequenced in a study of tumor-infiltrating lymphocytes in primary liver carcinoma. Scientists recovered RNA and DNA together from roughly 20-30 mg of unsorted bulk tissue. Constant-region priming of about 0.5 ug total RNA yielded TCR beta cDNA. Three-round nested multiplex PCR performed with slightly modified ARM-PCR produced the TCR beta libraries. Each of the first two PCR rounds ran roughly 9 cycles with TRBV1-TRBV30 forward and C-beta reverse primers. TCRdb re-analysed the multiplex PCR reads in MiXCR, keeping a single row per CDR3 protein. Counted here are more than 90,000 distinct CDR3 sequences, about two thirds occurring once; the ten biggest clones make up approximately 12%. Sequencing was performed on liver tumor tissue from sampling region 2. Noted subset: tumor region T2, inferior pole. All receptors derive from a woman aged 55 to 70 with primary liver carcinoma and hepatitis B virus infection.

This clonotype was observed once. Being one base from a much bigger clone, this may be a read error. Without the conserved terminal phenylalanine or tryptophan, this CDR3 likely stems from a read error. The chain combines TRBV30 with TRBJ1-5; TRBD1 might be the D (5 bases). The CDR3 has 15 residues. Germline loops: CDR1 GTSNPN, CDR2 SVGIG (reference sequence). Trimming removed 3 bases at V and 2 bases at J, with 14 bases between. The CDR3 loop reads CAWRRGGDGNQPQHS. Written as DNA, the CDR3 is TGTGCCTGGAGGCGAGGCGGGGACGGCAATCAGCCCCAGCATTCT.

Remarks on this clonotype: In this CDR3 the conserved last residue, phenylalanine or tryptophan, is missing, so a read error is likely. CDR3 amino acids: CASRETSGSRGNEQFI. The CDR3 DNA sequence: TGTGCCAGCAGGGAGACTAGCGGGAGCCGCGGGAATGAGCAGTTCATC. The rearrangement joins TRBV6-5 to TRBJ2-1, with TRBD2 matching 12 bases. There are 16 residues in the CDR3. Losses at the gene ends were 6 bases for V and 7 bases for J; bases not matched to a gene: 10. Per the germline V gene, CDR1 is MNHEY and CDR2 is SVGAGI.

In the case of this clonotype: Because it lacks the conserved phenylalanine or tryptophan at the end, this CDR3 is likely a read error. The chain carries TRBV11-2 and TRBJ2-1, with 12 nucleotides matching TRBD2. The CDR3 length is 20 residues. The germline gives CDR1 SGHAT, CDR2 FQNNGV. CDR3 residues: CASSIPERLTSGRLPNEQFI. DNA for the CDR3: TGTGCTAGCAGCATCCCCGAGCGACTCACTAGCGGGAGGCTTCCCAATGAGCAGTTCATC.

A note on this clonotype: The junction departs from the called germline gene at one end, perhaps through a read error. CDR3 nucleotide sequence: TGTGCCAGCAGCTTGTTGGGACCGAAAAACATTCAGTGCTTC. Translating gives CASSLLGPKNIQCF. V and J are TRBV11-2 and TRBJ2-4; D could derive from TRBD1 or TRBD2 (5 bases each). The CDR3 sequence is 14 residues long. The germline CDR1 and CDR2 sequences are SGHAT and FQNNGV.

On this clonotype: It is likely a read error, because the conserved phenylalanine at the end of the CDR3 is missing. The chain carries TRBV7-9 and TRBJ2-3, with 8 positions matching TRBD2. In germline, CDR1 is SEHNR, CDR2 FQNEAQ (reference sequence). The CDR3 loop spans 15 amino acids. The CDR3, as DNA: TGTGCCGGCAGCCTGACTAACGGGAGGGCAGATACGCAGTATTCT. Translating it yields CAGSLTNGRADTQYS.

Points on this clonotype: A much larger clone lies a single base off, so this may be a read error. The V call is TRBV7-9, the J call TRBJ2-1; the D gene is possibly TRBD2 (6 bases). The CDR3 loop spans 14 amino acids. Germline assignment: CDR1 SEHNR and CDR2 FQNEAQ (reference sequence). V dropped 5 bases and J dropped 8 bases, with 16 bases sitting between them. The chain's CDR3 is CASSLGTSSDEQFF. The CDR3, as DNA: TGTGCCAGCAGCCTCGGGACTTCGAGCGATGAGCAGTTCTTC.

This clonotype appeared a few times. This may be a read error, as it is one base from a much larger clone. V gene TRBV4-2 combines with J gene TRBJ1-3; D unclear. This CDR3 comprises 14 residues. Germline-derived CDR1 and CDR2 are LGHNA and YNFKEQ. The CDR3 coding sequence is TGTGCCAGCAGCCAAGAGGAGCCTGGAAACACCATGTATTTT. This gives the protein CASSQEEPGNTMYF.

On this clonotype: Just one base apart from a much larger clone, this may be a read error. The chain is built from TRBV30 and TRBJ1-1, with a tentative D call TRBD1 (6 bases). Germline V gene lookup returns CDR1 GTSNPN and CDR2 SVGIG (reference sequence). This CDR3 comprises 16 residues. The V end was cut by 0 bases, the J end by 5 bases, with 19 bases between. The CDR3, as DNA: TGTGCCTGGAGTGTACTCGGCAGGGAGAGGGGGACTGAAGCTTTCTTT. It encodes CAWSVLGRERGTEAFF.

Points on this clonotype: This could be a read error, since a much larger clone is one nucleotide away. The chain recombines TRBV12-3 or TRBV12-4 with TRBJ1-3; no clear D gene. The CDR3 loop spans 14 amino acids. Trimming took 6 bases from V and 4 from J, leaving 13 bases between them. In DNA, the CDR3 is TGTGCCAGCAGGGGGTGGGGAGGCGGAAACACCATATATTTT. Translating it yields CASRGWGGGNTIYF.

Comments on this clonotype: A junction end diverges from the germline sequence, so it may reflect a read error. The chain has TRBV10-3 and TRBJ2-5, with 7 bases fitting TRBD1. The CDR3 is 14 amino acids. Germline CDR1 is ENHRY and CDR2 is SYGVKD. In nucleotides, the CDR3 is TGTGCCATCAAAGGGGACAGCCTAGAAGAGACCCACTACTTC. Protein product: CAIKGDSLEETHYF.

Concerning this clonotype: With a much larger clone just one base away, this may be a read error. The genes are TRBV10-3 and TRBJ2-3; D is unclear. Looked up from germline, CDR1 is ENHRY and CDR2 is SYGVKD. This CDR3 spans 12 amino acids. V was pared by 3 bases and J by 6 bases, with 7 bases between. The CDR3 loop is CAISDVNDTQYF. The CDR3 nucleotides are TGTGCCATCAGTGATGTAAATGATACGCAGTATTTT.

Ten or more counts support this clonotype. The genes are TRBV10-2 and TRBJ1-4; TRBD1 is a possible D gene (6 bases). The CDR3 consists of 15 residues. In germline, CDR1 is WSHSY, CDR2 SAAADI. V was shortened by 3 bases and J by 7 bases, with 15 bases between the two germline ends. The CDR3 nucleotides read TGCGCCAGCAGTGATCGGGGGGCGCAAAGTGAAAAACTGTTTTTT. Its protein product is CASSDRGAQSEKLFF.

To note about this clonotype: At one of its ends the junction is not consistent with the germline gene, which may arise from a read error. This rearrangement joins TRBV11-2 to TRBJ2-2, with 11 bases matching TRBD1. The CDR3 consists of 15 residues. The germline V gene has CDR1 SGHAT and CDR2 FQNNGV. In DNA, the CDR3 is TGTGCCAGCATCCTGAGGACAGGGGGCACCGGGGAGCTTTTTTTT. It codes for CASILRTGGTGELFF.

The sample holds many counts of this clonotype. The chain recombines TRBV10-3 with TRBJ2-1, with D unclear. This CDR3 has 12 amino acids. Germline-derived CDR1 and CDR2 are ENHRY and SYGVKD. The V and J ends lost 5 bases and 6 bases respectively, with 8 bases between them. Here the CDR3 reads CAISRTLNEQFF. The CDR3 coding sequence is TGTGCCATCAGTCGGACCCTCAATGAGCAGTTCTTC.

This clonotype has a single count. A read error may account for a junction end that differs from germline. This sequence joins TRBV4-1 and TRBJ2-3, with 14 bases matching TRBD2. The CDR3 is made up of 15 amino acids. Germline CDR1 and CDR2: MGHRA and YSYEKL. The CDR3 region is CASSLGLAGGDTHYF. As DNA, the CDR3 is TGCGCCAGCAGCCTCGGACTAGCGGGAGGAGACACGCATTATTTT.

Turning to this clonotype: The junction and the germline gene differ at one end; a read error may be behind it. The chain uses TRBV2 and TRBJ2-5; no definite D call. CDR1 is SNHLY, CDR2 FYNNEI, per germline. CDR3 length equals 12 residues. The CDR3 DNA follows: TGTGCCAGCTGTGAGACGGGAGAGACCCAGTACTTC. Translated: CASCETGETQYF.